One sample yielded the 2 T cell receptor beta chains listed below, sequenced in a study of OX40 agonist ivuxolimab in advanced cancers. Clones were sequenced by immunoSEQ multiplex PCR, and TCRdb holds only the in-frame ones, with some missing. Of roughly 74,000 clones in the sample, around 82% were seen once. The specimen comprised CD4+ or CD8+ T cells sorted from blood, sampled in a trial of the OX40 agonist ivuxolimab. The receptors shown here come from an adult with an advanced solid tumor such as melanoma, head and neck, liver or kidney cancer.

CDR3 in amino acids: CASSMTGSAYEQYF. The CDR3 DNA follows: TGTGCCAGCAGTATGACAGGGAGCGCCTACGAGCAGTACTTC. V usage is TRBV6-5 and J usage is TRBJ2-7; 7 positions match TRBD1. This CDR3 has 14 amino acids. After removal of 5 bases from V and 2 bases from J, the junction contained 6 bases not matched to a gene. Germline values: CDR1 MNHEY, CDR2 SVGAGI.

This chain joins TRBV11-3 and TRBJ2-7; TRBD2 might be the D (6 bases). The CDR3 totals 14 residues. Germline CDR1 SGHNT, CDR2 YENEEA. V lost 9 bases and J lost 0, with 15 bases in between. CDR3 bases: TGTGCCAGTGTAAGGAGCGGGCCCTCCTACGAGCAGTACTTC. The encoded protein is CASVRSGPSYEQYF. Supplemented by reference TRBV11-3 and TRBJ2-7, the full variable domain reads EAGVVQSPRYKIIEKKQPVAFWCNPISGHNTLYWYLQNLGQGPELLIRYENEEAVDDSQLPKDRFSAERLKGVDSTLKIQPAELGDSAVYLCASVRSGPSYEQYFGPGTRLTVT.